This T cell receptor beta chain was recovered during a study of blood T cell repertoires in COVID-19. The overall study: COVID-19 samples from acute and convalescent phases originated in the United States, Italy and Spain. In each case, the material was cDNA or gDNA derived from T cells, B-cell-depleted T cells, or PBMCs.

In the original analysis: Reference gene primer amplification gave estimated nucleated cell counts. TCRdb's copy holds only in-frame clones and misses some; the assay was immunoSEQ multiplex PCR. The DNA was the basis for D and trimming; V, J and clone size are from that table. Of fewer than 250,000 clones in the sample, about 86% were seen once. The sequencing sample was made of peripheral blood. The receptor was isolated from a woman between 45 and 65 years old with acute or convalescent COVID-19.

As DNA, the CDR3 is TGTGCCTGGAGCGACGACAGCTATGGCTACACCTTC. Its protein is CAWSDDSYGYTF. The chain employs TRBV30 and TRBJ1-2; weak D call: TRBD1 (5 bases). Trimming took off 3 bases at V and 4 bases at J, with 9 bases between the two ends. Germline values: CDR1 GTSNPN, CDR2 SVGIG (reference sequence). The CDR3 totals 12 residues.